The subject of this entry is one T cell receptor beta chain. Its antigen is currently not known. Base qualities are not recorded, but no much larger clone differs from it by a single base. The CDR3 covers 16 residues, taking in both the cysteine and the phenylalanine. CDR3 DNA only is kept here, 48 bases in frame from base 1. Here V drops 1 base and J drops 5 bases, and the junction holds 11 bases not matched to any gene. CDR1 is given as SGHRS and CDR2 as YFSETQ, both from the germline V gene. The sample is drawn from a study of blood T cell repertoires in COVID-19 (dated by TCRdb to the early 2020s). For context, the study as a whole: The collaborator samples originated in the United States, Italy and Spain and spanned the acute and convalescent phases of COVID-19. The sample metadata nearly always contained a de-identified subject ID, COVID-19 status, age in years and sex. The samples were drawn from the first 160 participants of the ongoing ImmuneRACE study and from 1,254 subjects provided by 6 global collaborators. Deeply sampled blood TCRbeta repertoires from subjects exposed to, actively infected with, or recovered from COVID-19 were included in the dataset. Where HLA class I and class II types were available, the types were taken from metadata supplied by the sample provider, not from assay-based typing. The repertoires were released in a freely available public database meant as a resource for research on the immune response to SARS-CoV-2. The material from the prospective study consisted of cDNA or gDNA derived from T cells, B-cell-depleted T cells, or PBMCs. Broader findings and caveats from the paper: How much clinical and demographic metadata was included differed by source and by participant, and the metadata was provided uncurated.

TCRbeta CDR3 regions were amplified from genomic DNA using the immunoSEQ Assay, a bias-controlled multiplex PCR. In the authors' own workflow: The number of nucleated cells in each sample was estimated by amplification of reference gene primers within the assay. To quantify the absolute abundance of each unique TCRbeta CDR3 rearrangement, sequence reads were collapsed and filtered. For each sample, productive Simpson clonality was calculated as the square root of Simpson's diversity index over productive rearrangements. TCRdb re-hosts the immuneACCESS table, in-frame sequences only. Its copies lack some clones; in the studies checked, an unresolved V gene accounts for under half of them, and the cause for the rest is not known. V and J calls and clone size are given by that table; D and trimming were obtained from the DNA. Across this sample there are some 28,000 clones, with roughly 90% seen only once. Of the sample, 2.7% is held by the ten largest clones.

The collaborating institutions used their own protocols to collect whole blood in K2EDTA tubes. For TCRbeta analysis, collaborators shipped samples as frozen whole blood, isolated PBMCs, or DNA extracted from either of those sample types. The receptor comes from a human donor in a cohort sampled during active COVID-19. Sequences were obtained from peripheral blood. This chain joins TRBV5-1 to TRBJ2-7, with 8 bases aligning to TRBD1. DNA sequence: TGCGCCAGCAGCTTGTCTCAGGGGGCGCGGGGAGACGAGCAGTACTTC. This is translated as CASSLSQGARGDEQYF.